A single sample is the source of the 17 T cell receptor beta chains below, sequenced in a study of T cells in Graves' hyperthyroidism and ophthalmopathy. Template material for amplifying TCR beta CDR3 regions consisted of RNA transcripts. Using the HTBI primer set, a first-round RT-PCR was run on the TCR CDR3. TCRdb used MiXCR to reprocess the multiplex PCR reads, holding one entry per CDR3 protein. The table lists some 620,000 distinct CDR3 sequences, 15% to 20% of them singletons. The sequenced material came from blood. Every receptor here comes from a young woman with Graves' hyperthyroidism.

This clonotype was detected ten times or more. V is TRBV7-2 and J is TRBJ2-1; TRBD2 might be the D (6 bases). Germline CDR1 is SGHTA and CDR2 is FQGNSA. The V end lost 4 bases, the J end lost 7 bases, and 11 bases lay between the germline ends. This CDR3 region has 13 residues. This CDR3 is CASSSIGGNEQFF. The CDR3, as DNA: TGTGCCAGCAGCTCTATCGGAGGGAATGAGCAGTTCTTC.

This chain links TRBV27 with TRBJ2-2, with D uncertain. V lost 2 bases and J 13 bases, leaving 11 bases between the germline ends. The germline V gene has CDR1 MNHEY and CDR2 SMNVEV (reference sequence). The CDR3 consists of 12 residues. The CDR3: CASSLPGRRLFF. CDR3 coding DNA: TGTGCCAGCAGTTTACCCGGACGGAGGCTGTTTTTT.

This clonotype was observed many times. The chain is built from TRBV27 and TRBJ2-7; 8 nucleotides agree with TRBD1. The length of the CDR3 is 14 residues. From germline, CDR1 is MNHEY and CDR2 SMNVEV (reference sequence). V dropped 6 bases and J dropped 5; count of bases not matched to a gene: 9. This CDR3 reads CASRDRERRNEQYF. The CDR3 nucleotides read TGTGCCAGCAGGGACAGGGAAAGAAGGAACGAGCAGTACTTC.

The CDR3 DNA is TGTGCCAGCAGCCCCGCCCGGGGGCAGGGGGCTTTCTTT. Its translation: CASSPARGQGAFF. The chain recombines TRBV3-1 with TRBJ1-1; possibly TRBD1 for D (6 bases). V shed 4 bases and J shed 11 bases, with 17 bases lying between them. The CDR3 has 13 amino acids. The germline gives CDR1 LGHDT, CDR2 YNNKEL (reference sequence).

This clonotype came up a few times. The chain has TRBV5-6 and TRBJ2-2, with D possibly TRBD2 on 6 matching bases. V dropped 4 bases and J dropped 7 bases, with 17 bases sitting between them. This CDR3 contains 15 residues. The germline V gene has CDR1 SGHDT and CDR2 YYEEEE. CDR3 nucleotide sequence: TGTGCCAGCAGCCTCTCCCGCCGGGAGTACGGGGAGCTGTTTTTT. This translates into CASSLSRREYGELFF.

This clonotype was detected ten times or more. The chain has TRBV5-1 and TRBJ2-1; D is possibly TRBD2 (5 bases). The length of the CDR3 is 11 residues. Trimming left V 5 bases short and J 7 bases short, with 7 bases between. The germline V gene has CDR1 SGHRS and CDR2 YFSETQ. CDR3 DNA: TGCGCCAGCAGGATAGCGAATGAGCAGTTCTTC. Translation gives CASRIANEQFF.

The rearrangement uses TRBV5-1 and TRBJ2-3; D remains unclear. Germline CDR1 is SGHRS and CDR2 is YFSETQ. The CDR3 runs 14 residues. V lost 0 bases to trimming and J lost 2 bases, with 7 bases between them. The chain's CDR3 is CASSLERNTDTQYF. CDR3 nucleotides: TGCGCCAGCAGCTTGGAACGAAACACAGATACGCAGTATTTT.

This clonotype was observed many times. CDR3 nucleotide sequence: TGTGCCAGCAGTGAACCTCGGACAGGCGACGAGCAGTACTTC. This sequence encodes CASSEPRTGDEQYF. This rearrangement joins TRBV2 to TRBJ2-7; TRBD1 matches at 7 bases. Germline V gene sequence: CDR1 SNHLY, CDR2 FYNNEI. This CDR3 spans 14 amino acids. V was pared by 2 bases and J by 5 bases, with 6 bases of the junction left unmatched.

This clonotype has just a few counts. The chain has TRBV2 and TRBJ1-2, with D maybe TRBD1 (6 bases). CDR3 size: 12 residues. V was trimmed by 8 bases and J by 3 bases, leaving 10 bases between them. Germline assignment: CDR1 SNHLY and CDR2 FYNNEI. The CDR3 region has the DNA TGTGCCAGCCTACAGGGATACTATGGCTACACCTTC. Protein: CASLQGYYGYTF. Based on the CDR3 plus reference TRBV2 and TRBJ1-2, the full variable domain is EPEVTQTPSHQVTQMGQEVILRCVPISNHLYFYWYRQILGQKVEFLVSFYNNEISEKSEIFDDQFSVERPDGSNFTLKIRSTKLEDSAMYFCASLQGYYGYTFGSGTRLTVV.

The chain combines TRBV28 with TRBJ2-7, with TRBD2 matching over 11 bases. The trim removed 5 bases at V and 2 bases at J, leaving 8 bases unmatched. The CDR3 has 16 amino acids. Germline-derived CDR1 and CDR2 are MDHEN and SYDVKM. The CDR3 region has the DNA TGTGCCAGCAGTCCGACAGGGACTAGCGGTACCTACGAGCAGTACTTC. Its translation: CASSPTGTSGTYEQYF.

This clonotype was observed a few times. The CDR3 sequence is CASRLGVTEAFF. The CDR3 coding sequence is TGCGCCAGCAGATTAGGGGTCACTGAAGCTTTCTTT. The chain combines TRBV5-1 with TRBJ1-1; tentative D call: TRBD1 (5 bases). The CDR3 spans 12 residues. Germline V gene lookup returns CDR1 SGHRS and CDR2 YFSETQ. Trimming left V 5 bases short and J 4 bases short, with 9 bases between.

This clonotype has a count of ten or more. The V call is TRBV28, the J call TRBJ2-7; D is perhaps TRBD2 (6 bases). Germline CDR1 reads MDHEN; CDR2 reads SYDVKM. Trimming pared 7 bases from V and 1 base from J, leaving 26 bases between. This CDR3 is built from 18 residues. CDR3 sequence reads: CASNSATRTGLFSYEQYF. In nucleotides, the CDR3 is TGTGCCAGCAACTCTGCGACCCGTACGGGACTCTTTTCCTACGAGCAGTACTTC.

Comment on this clonotype: Mismatch with germline at one junction end may stem from a read error. The chain combines TRBV28 with TRBJ1-4; D gene unclear. Germline values: CDR1 MDHEN, CDR2 SYDVKM. The CDR3 sequence is 15 residues long. CDR3 amino acids: CASRKRGATNEELFF. For the CDR3, the DNA is TGTGCCAGCAGAAAACGGGGAGCGACTAATGAAGAACTGTTTTTT.

This clonotype was counted ten times or more. This rearrangement joins TRBV7-9 to TRBJ2-1; D gene uncertain. The CDR3 is 12 residues long. The germline CDR1 and CDR2 sequences are SEHNR and FQNEAQ (reference sequence). The V end lost 2 bases, the J end lost 9 bases, and 8 bases lay between the germline ends. The CDR3: CASSLHSPEQFF. The CDR3 DNA reads as TGTGCCAGCAGCTTACATTCACCTGAGCAGTTCTTC.

There are many counts of this clonotype. V and J are TRBV29-1 and TRBJ2-5; 7 bases line up with TRBD2. The CDR3 is made up of 12 amino acids. Germline-derived CDR1 and CDR2 are SQVTM and ANQGSEA. The trim removed 4 bases at V and 5 bases at J, leaving 4 bases unmatched. CDR3 loop: CSVAGGLETQYF. In nucleotides, the CDR3 is TGCAGCGTTGCGGGGGGTTTGGAGACCCAGTACTTC.

This clonotype was counted at least ten times. The gene calls are TRBV28 and TRBJ1-6; D unresolved. In germline, CDR1 is MDHEN, CDR2 SYDVKM. Trimming pared 8 bases from V and 13 bases from J, leaving 15 bases between. The CDR3 loop spans 12 amino acids. DNA of the CDR3: TGTGCCAGCGGAAGGCCGGAAGGGCCCCTCCACTTT. This encodes CASGRPEGPLHF.

In this sample, this clonotype turned up many times. The chain uses TRBV29-1 and TRBJ2-7; 7 bases line up with TRBD1. V trimming: 3 bases; J trimming: 7 bases; junction bases outside the gene matches: 18. CDR1 is SQVTM and CDR2 is ANQGSEA in the germline V gene. The length of the CDR3 is 16 residues. This chain's CDR3 is CSVDVGARQGIGEQYF. The CDR3 DNA sequence: TGCAGCGTTGATGTAGGGGCGAGACAGGGTATAGGGGAGCAGTACTTC.